The table lists the clone carrying this TCR beta chain with a few counts. It was with unique molecular identifiers that the TCRbeta library was prepared. TCRdb re-called the PCR reads with MiXCR, one entry per CDR3 protein. The sample includes approximately 520,000 distinct CDR3 sequences, approximately 32% of them seen just once. This sample stems from a study of T-cell reconstitution after alpha-beta-depleted transplantation in children. The starting material was PBMCs from the stem cell graft donor, obtained from the stem cell graft. This receptor was obtained from a human donor who donated a stem cell graft to a child with aplastic anemia.

The CDR3 DNA is TGTGCCAGCAGACTCCTCCTAGCGGGAGGGCAATACAATGAGCAGTTCTTC. Its translation is CASRLLLAGGQYNEQFF. This rearrangement joins TRBV12-3 or TRBV12-4 to TRBJ2-1; 12 positions match TRBD2. V lost 6 bases, J lost 4 bases, and 10 bases stayed unmatched. CDR3 length: 17 residues.